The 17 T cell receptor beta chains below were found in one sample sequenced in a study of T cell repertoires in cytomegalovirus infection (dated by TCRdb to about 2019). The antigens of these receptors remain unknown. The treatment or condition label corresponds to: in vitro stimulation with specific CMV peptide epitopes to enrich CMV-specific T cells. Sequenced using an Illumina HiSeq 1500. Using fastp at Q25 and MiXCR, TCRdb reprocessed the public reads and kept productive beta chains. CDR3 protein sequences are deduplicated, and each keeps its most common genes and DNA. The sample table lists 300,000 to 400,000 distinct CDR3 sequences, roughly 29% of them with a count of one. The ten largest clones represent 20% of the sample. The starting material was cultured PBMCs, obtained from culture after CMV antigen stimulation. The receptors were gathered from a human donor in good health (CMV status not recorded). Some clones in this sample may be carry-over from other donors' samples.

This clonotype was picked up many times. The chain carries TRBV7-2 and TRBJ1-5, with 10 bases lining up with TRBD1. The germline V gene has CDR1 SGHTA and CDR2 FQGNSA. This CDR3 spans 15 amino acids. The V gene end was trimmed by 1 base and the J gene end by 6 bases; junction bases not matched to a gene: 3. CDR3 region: CASSLGTGGSQPQHF. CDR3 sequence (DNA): TGTGCCAGCAGCTTAGGGACAGGGGGTTCTCAGCCCCAGCATTTT.

The CDR3 nucleotides read TGTGCCAGCAGCAGGGCGGGACAGGGGATCGAAAAACTGTTTTTT. Protein product: CASSRAGQGIEKLFF. The genes are TRBV7-6 and TRBJ1-4, with TRBD1 identical over 10 bases. The J segment lost 8 bases and the V segment lost 5 bases, leaving 8 bases of the junction unmatched. CDR1 and CDR2 (germline): SGHVS, FNYEAQ. The CDR3 totals 15 residues. Full variable domain (remainder filled in from reference TRBV7-6 and TRBJ1-4): GAGVSQSPRYKVTKRGQDVALRCDPISGHVSLYWYRQALGQGPEFLTYFNYEAQQDKSGLPNDRFSAERPEGSISTLTIQRTEQRDSAMYRCASSRAGQGIEKLFFGSGTQLSVL.

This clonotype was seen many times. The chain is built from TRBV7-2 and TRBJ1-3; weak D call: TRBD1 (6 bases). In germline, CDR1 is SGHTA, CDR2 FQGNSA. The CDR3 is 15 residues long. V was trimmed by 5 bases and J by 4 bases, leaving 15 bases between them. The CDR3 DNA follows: TGTGCCAGCAGCCCCGGGGGCAGGGCCGGAAACACCATATATTTT. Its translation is CASSPGGRAGNTIYF.

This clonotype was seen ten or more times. The CDR3 reads CASSVLQGIGGYTF. For the CDR3, the DNA is TGTGCCAGCAGCGTCCTACAGGGGATTGGTGGCTACACCTTC. The gene calls are TRBV12-3 or TRBV12-4 and TRBJ1-2, with 7 nucleotides matching TRBD1. The CDR3 is 14 residues long. V was pared by 6 bases and J by 7 bases, with 11 bases of the junction left unmatched.

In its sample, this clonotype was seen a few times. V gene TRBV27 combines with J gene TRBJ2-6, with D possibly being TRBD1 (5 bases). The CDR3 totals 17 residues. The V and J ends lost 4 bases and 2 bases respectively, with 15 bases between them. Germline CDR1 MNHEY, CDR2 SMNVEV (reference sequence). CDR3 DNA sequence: TGTGCCAGCAGTTCTCCCCTGACAGTGACTGGGGCCAACGTCCTGACTTTC. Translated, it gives CASSSPLTVTGANVLTF.

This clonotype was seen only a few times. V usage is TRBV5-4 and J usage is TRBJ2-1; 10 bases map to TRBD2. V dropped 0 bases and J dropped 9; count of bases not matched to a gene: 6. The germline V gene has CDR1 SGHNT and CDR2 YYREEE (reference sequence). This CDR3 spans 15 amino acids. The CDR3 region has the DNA TGTGCCAGCAGCTTGGAAAGCGGGAGGGCCCGTGAGCAGTTCTTC. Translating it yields CASSLESGRAREQFF.

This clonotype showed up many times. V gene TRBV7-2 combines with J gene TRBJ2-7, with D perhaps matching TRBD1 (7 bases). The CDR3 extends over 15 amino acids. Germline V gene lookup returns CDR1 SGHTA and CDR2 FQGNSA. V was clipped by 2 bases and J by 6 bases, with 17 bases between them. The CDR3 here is CASSLTDQGEAEQYF. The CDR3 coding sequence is TGTGCCAGCAGCTTAACCGACCAGGGGGAGGCCGAGCAGTACTTC.

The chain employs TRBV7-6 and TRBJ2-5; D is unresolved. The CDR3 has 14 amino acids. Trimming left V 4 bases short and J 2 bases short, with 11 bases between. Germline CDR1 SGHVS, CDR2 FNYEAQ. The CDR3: CASSSTGPQETQYF. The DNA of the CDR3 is TGTGCCAGCAGCTCAACCGGGCCACAAGAGACCCAGTACTTC.

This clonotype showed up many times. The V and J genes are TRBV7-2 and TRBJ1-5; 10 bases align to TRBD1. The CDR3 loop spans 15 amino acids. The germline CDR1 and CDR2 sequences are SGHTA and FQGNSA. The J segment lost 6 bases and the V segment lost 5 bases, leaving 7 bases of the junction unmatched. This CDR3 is CASSRRDRGFQPQHF. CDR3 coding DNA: TGTGCCAGCAGCCGACGGGACAGGGGATTTCAGCCCCAGCATTTT.

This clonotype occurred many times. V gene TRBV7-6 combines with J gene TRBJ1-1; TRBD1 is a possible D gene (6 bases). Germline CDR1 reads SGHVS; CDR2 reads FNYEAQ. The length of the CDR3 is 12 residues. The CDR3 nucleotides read TGTGCAGCGGGACAAGTGGGCACTGAAGCTTTCTTT. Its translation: CAAGQVGTEAFF.

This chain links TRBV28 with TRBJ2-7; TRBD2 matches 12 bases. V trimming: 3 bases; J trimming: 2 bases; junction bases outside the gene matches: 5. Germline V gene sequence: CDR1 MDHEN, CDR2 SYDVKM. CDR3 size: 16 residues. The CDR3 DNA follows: TGTGCCAGCAGTTTCCCTAGCGGGAGGGCCACCTACGAGCAGTACTTC. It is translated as CASSFPSGRATYEQYF.

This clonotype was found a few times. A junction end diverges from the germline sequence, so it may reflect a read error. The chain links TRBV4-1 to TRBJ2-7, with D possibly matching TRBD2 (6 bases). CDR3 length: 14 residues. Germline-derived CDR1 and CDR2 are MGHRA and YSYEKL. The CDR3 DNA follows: TGTGCCAGCAGCCCTACGTCGGGGGTCTACGAGCAGTACTTC. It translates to CASSPTSGVYEQYF.

The CDR3 DNA follows: TGTGCCAGCAGTGAGCAGGGTCGACCTAGCACAGATACGCAGTATTTT. It codes for CASSEQGRPSTDTQYF. This rearrangement joins TRBV2 to TRBJ2-3; maybe TRBD1 (5 bases). With 3 bases removed from V and 0 bases from J, the gap between germline ends came to 13 bases. CDR1 and CDR2 from the germline V gene are SNHLY and FYNNEI. The CDR3 runs 16 residues.

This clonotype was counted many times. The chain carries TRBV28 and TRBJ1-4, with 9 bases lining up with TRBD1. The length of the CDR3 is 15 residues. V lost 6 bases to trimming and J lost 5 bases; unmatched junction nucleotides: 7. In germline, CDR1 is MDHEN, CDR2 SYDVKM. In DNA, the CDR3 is TGTGCCAGCAGCACCCGACAGGGGGGGAATGAAAAACTGTTTTTT. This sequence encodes CASSTRQGGNEKLFF.

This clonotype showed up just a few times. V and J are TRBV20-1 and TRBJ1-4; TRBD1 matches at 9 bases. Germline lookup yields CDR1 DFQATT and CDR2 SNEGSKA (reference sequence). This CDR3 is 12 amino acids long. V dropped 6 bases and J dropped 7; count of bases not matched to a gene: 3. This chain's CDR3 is CSAGTGREKLFF. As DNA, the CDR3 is TGCAGTGCGGGGACAGGGCGTGAAAAACTGTTTTTT.

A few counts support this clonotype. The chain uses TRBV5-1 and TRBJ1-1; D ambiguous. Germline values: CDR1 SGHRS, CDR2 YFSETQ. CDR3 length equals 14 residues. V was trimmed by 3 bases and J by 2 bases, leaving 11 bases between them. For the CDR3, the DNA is TGCGCCAGCAGCTCCTCCGTGCTTAACACTGAAGCTTTCTTT. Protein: CASSSSVLNTEAFF.

CDR3 sequence (DNA): TGTGCCAGCTTAGACAGGGTGTACGGGGAGCTGTTTTTT. This gives the protein CASLDRVYGELFF. The chain combines TRBV6-6 with TRBJ2-2; TRBD1 matches 7 bases. With V trimmed by 8 bases and J by 7 bases, 7 bases remained unmatched. This CDR3 region has 13 residues. Germline CDR1 MNHNY, CDR2 SVGAGI (reference sequence).